The 29 T cell receptor beta chains below were found in one sample sequenced in a study of neoadjuvant anti-PD-1 for oral cavity cancer. Generated by immunoSEQ multiplex PCR, the TCRdb table keeps only in-frame clones and is missing some. The repertoire holds about 15,000 clones, with approximately 67% as singletons. The source material was PBMCs, sampled before nivolumab (anti-PD-1) treatment. These receptors were collected from a person between 40 and 85 years old with oral cavity squamous cell carcinoma.

This clone was found a few times. Here the CDR3 DNA reads TGTGCCAGCAGCTTAGGGTCCCCACGGGGCTACACCTTC. Protein sequence: CASSLGSPRGYTF. The chain carries TRBV11-2 and TRBJ1-2; D is unclear. Germline assignment: CDR1 SGHAT and CDR2 FQNNGV. The CDR3 is 13 residues long. V lost 1 base and J lost 8, with 11 bases in between.

V is TRBV6-1 and J is TRBJ2-1; the match to TRBD1 covers 8 bases. The trim removed 8 bases at V and 4 bases at J, leaving 7 bases unmatched. The germline gives CDR1 MNHNS, CDR2 SASEGT. This CDR3 region has 14 residues. The CDR3 DNA sequence: TGTGCCAGCCTTCCAGGGGGCGGATACAATGAGCAGTTCTTC. Translating it yields CASLPGGGYNEQFF.

The rearrangement links TRBV6-1 to TRBJ1-6; no clear D. Trimming shortened V by 4 bases and J by 6 bases, and 10 bases separated the two germline ends. CDR1 and CDR2 from the germline V gene are MNHNS and SASEGT. The CDR3 covers 14 residues. Here the CDR3 reads CASSGEIGNSPLHF. The CDR3 DNA is TGTGCCAGCAGTGGAGAAATTGGTAATTCACCCCTCCACTTT.

Here the CDR3 DNA reads TGTGCCAGCAGCTTGGTGTCAGATTCCTCTGGAAACACCATATATTTT. Its translation: CASSLVSDSSGNTIYF. The chain recombines TRBV5-6 with TRBJ1-3; D remains ambiguous. Germline CDR1 SGHDT, CDR2 YYEEEE. The CDR3 is 16 residues long. V lost 0 bases to trimming and J lost 0 bases, with 10 bases between them.

This clone has a handful of counts. This chain links TRBV18 with TRBJ2-3, with D possibly TRBD2 on 5 matching bases. The CDR3 covers 16 residues. Germline V lookup: CDR1 KGHSH, CDR2 LQKENI. V gave up 1 base and J gave up 1 base, with 12 bases separating them. The CDR3 here is CASSPRAELRTDTQYF. As DNA, the CDR3 is TGTGCCAGCTCACCACGAGCGGAATTACGCACAGATACGCAGTATTTT.

This chain joins TRBV5-5 and TRBJ2-3, with a tentative D call TRBD2 (6 bases). The CDR3 consists of 16 residues. The germline gives CDR1 SGHKS, CDR2 YYEKEE (reference sequence). Trimming shortened V by 0 bases and J by 3 bases, and 14 bases separated the two germline ends. DNA of the CDR3: TGTGCCAGCAGCTTGGGCCTCGGACTACCGACAGATACGCAGTATTTT. Translated, it gives CASSLGLGLPTDTQYF.

This clone appeared a few times. V and J are TRBV5-1 and TRBJ2-5, with D possibly TRBD2 on 6 matching bases. Germline values: CDR1 SGHRS, CDR2 YFSETQ. Between the trimmed V and J ends, which lost 0 bases and 7 bases, there was a span of 13 bases. CDR3 length: 14 amino acids. The CDR3 loop reads CASSLATGVGTQYF. In DNA, the CDR3 is TGCGCCAGCAGCTTGGCCACGGGGGTGGGGACCCAGTACTTC.

The chain joins TRBV2 to TRBJ2-3; perhaps TRBD2 as D (6 bases). The CDR3 loop spans 14 amino acids. V lost 9 bases and J 0 bases, leaving 13 bases between the germline ends. Germline CDR1 is SNHLY and CDR2 is FYNNEI. DNA for the CDR3: TGTGCCAGGGAGGGCGGGCCTAGCACAGATACGCAGTATTTT. Protein: CAREGGPSTDTQYF.

The CDR3 spells CASSYSSSGSHEQFF. The CDR3 DNA reads TGTGCCAGCAGTTACTCGTCTAGCGGGAGCCATGAGCAGTTCTTC. The chain combines TRBV6-6 with TRBJ2-1, with 10 bases aligning to TRBD2. CDR3 size: 15 residues. Trimming cost V 0 bases and J 8 bases; bases outside gene matches: 4. CDR1 and CDR2 (germline): MNHNY, SVGAGI (reference sequence).

A few counts support this clone. The chain has TRBV19 and TRBJ2-7; the match to TRBD2 covers 11 bases. V was clipped by 1 base and J by 6 bases; unmatched bases: 5. CDR1 is LNHDA and CDR2 is SQIVND in the germline V gene (reference sequence). The CDR3 covers 15 residues. CDR3 coding DNA: TGTGCCAGTAGTATAGTGGCTAGCGGGAGGAGCGAGCAGTACTTC. It codes for CASSIVASGRSEQYF. The variable domain in full, completed from reference TRBV19 and TRBJ2-7, reads DGGITQSPKYLFRKEGQNVTLSCEQNLNHDAMYWYRQDPGQGLRLIYYSQIVNDFQKGDIAEGYSVSREKKESFPLTVTSAQKNPTAFYLCASSIVASGRSEQYFGPGTRLTVT.

This clone was counted a few times. CDR3 loop: CASSELAGGNTGELFF. The DNA for the CDR3 is TGTGCCAGCAGTGAACTAGCGGGAGGAAACACCGGGGAGCTGTTTTTT. The chain is built from TRBV6-1 and TRBJ2-2, with 11 bases matching TRBD2. CDR1 and CDR2 from the germline V gene are MNHNS and SASEGT. The CDR3 contains 16 residues. V lost 2 bases and J lost 2; bases outside the gene matches: 1.

V is TRBV23-1 and J is TRBJ2-4; no clear D. TRBV23-1 is known as an ORF, though its function is uncertain. Trimming took 4 bases from V and 2 from J, leaving 9 bases between them. The CDR3 is 14 residues long. In DNA, the CDR3 is TGCGCCAGCAGTCGGACGAGAACCAAAAACATTCAGTACTTC. Translated: CASSRTRTKNIQYF.

The rearrangement uses TRBV21-1 and TRBJ2-2; no check of the table's D call, TRBD1, against the DNA was made. TRBV21-1 is a listed pseudogene. CDR3 length equals 16 residues. CDR3: CASIAQGARSTGELFF. CDR3 in DNA: TGTGCCAGCATCGCACAGGGGGCGCGGAGCACCGGGGAGCTGTTTTTT.

The CDR3 loop reads CASLGDGLTEAFF. The CDR3, as DNA: TGTGCCAGCCTTGGGGACGGACTCACTGAAGCTTTCTTT. The chain carries TRBV6-5 and TRBJ1-1; a possible D gene is TRBD1 (5 bases). There are 13 residues in the CDR3. Germline loops: CDR1 MNHEY, CDR2 SVGAGI. Trimming stripped 8 bases from V and 4 bases from J, with 14 bases between.

The rearrangement joins TRBV7-6 to TRBJ1-6, with D uncertain. Looked up from germline, CDR1 is SGHVS and CDR2 is FNYEAQ. The V gene lost 1 base and the J gene lost 7 bases, with 8 bases spanning the gap. The CDR3 is 14 residues long. CDR3 loop: CASSLGGENSPLHF. The CDR3 nucleotides are TGTGCCAGCAGCTTAGGCGGTGAGAATTCACCCCTCCACTTT. The variable domain in full, with the rest retrieved from reference TRBV7-6 and TRBJ1-6, is GAGVSQSPRYKVTKRGQDVALRCDPISGHVSLYWYRQALGQGPEFLTYFNYEAQQDKSGLPNDRFSAERPEGSISTLTIQRTEQRDSAMYRCASSLGGENSPLHFGNGTRLTVT.

In its sample, this clone was seen a few times. The chain is built from TRBV28 and TRBJ1-5; 9 bases line up with TRBD1. The CDR3 is made up of 16 amino acids. The V gene's germline CDR1 is MDHEN and CDR2 SYDVKM. The V and J ends lost 6 bases and 1 base, in that order; junction bases with no gene match: 7. CDR3 in amino acids: CASSKTGGGSNQPQHF. The CDR3 DNA reads as TGTGCCAGCAGCAAGACAGGGGGTGGGAGCAATCAGCCCCAGCATTTT. The entire variable domain, with the rest obtained from reference TRBV28 and TRBJ1-5, is as follows: DVKVTQSSRYLVKRTGEKVFLECVQDMDHENMFWYRQDPGLGLRLIYFSYDVKMKEKGDIPEGYSVSREKKERFSLILESASTNQTSMYLCASSKTGGGSNQPQHFGDGTRLSIL.

This clone was counted between two and nine times. This rearrangement joins TRBV2 to TRBJ2-7, with 7 bases fitting TRBD1. This CDR3 has 12 amino acids. The ends lost 9 bases at V and 3 bases at J; junction bases unmatched: 5. In germline, CDR1 is SNHLY, CDR2 FYNNEI. The CDR3 here is CASRDSFYEQYF. The DNA of the CDR3 is TGTGCCAGTAGGGACAGCTTCTACGAGCAGTACTTC.

The chain employs TRBV18 and TRBJ2-1; TRBD2 aligns across 10 bases. From germline, CDR1 is KGHSH and CDR2 LQKENI. V gave up 1 base and J gave up 4 bases; unmatched junction bases: 1. This CDR3 is 15 amino acids long. CDR3 sequence (DNA): TGTGCCAGCTCACCACGGACTAGCGGTTACAATGAGCAGTTCTTC. Its protein product is CASSPRTSGYNEQFF.

The chain links TRBV4-1 to TRBJ2-7; possible D gene TRBD1, 5 bases. Per the germline V gene, CDR1 is MGHRA and CDR2 is YSYEKL. CDR3 length equals 13 residues. Trimming pared 0 bases from V and 5 bases from J, leaving 8 bases between. In DNA form, the CDR3 reads TGCGCCAGCAGCCAAGATACCAGGGACGAGCAGTACTTC. Translated: CASSQDTRDEQYF.

CDR3 in DNA: TGTGCCAGCAGCTACCTGCAGCGTTTGAACACTGAAGCTTTCTTT. Protein product: CASSYLQRLNTEAFF. The chain combines TRBV7-9 with TRBJ1-1; no clear D. There are 15 residues in the CDR3. Trimming removed 4 bases at V and 0 bases at J, with 12 bases between. CDR1 SEHNR and CDR2 FQNEAQ come from the germline V gene (reference sequence).

As to this clone: At one end, the junction sequence differs from germline, possibly due to a read error. This rearrangement joins TRBV7-7 to TRBJ2-3; D not resolved. This CDR3 has 13 residues. Per germline, CDR1 SSHAT and CDR2 FNYEAQ (reference sequence). CDR3 bases: TGTGCTAGCAGCTCAGGAGAGCGAGATACGCAGTATTTT. Translating it yields CASSSGERDTQYF.

This clone was observed once. The DNA of the CDR3 is TGTGCCAGCAGCCAAGACCTATCAGGAGGAACCTACAATGAGCAGTTCTTC. Translated, it gives CASSQDLSGGTYNEQFF. The chain is built from TRBV4-2 and TRBJ2-1; D might be TRBD2 (5 bases). The V gene's germline CDR1 is LGHNA and CDR2 YNFKEQ. V lost 0 bases to trimming and J lost 2 bases, with 14 bases between them. CDR3 length equals 17 residues.

This sequence joins TRBV5-1 and TRBJ1-2; possible D gene TRBD1, 5 bases. Germline CDR1 reads SGHRS; CDR2 reads YFSETQ. CDR3 length equals 13 residues. Trimming took 1 base from V and 8 from J, leaving 12 bases between them. In nucleotides, the CDR3 is TGCGCCAGCAGCTTGAGGGACGATTACGGCTACACCTTC. Translation gives CASSLRDDYGYTF. Together with reference TRBV5-1 and TRBJ1-2, the CDR3 gives the full variable domain: KAGVTQTPRYLIKTRGQQVTLSCSPISGHRSVSWYQQTPGQGLQFLFEYFSETQRNKGNFPGRFSGRQFSNSRSEMNVSTLELGDSALYLCASSLRDDYGYTFGSGTRLTVV.

The CDR3 spells CASKTDISNQPQHF. The CDR3 coding sequence is TGTGCCAGCAAGACCGACATAAGCAATCAGCCCCAGCATTTT. This chain links TRBV27 with TRBJ1-5; no clear D. The CDR3 totals 14 residues. Trimming took off 7 bases at V and 1 base at J, with 11 bases between the two ends. Germline V CDR1 and CDR2: MNHEY, SMNVEV (reference sequence).

The chain carries TRBV5-6 and TRBJ1-3; D not resolved. The germline CDR1 and CDR2 sequences are SGHDT and YYEEEE. The CDR3 is 15 amino acids. Deletions cut 4 bases from V and 3 bases from J, with 14 bases between. Written as DNA, the CDR3 is TGTGCCAGCAGCCTCGTGGGAGTTATTGGAAACACCATATATTTT. Translated: CASSLVGVIGNTIYF.

Sample share makes this clone medium-sized. V and J are TRBV6-1 and TRBJ1-2; D uncertain. CDR1 is MNHNS, CDR2 SASEGT, per germline. V dropped 6 bases and J dropped 8 bases, with 19 bases sitting between them. This CDR3 spans 14 amino acids. The CDR3 loop reads CASRSGLLSGGYTF. The CDR3 DNA reads as TGTGCCAGCAGATCGGGCCTCCTGAGTGGCGGCTACACCTTC.

This clone was seen a handful of times. The rearrangement uses TRBV2 and TRBJ1-5, with 7 bases that match TRBD1. Unmatched junction bases numbered 9, after V lost 10 bases and J lost 6 bases. Germline V gene lookup returns CDR1 SNHLY and CDR2 FYNNEI. This CDR3 is built from 13 residues. CDR3 protein: CATSGTAVQPQHF. The CDR3 DNA reads TGTGCCACCTCCGGGACAGCCGTTCAGCCCCAGCATTTT.

This chain connects TRBV4-1 to TRBJ1-6, with D maybe TRBD1 (6 bases). The V end was cut by 3 bases, the J end by 1 base, with 13 bases between. Germline CDR1 is MGHRA and CDR2 is YSYEKL. The CDR3 has 17 residues. CDR3 in amino acids: CASSQVQGRSYNSPLHF. In nucleotides, the CDR3 is TGCGCCAGCAGCCAGGTACAGGGCCGGTCCTATAATTCACCCCTCCACTTT.

This chain connects TRBV2 to TRBJ2-7; TRBD1 matches 7 bases. The germline CDR1 and CDR2 sequences are SNHLY and FYNNEI. Germline trimming cut 6 bases from V and 5 bases from J; bases unmatched to any gene: 7. CDR3 size: 13 residues. The CDR3 DNA sequence: TGTGCCAGCAGCGCAGACAGGGCCCACGAGCAGTACTTC. It codes for CASSADRAHEQYF.